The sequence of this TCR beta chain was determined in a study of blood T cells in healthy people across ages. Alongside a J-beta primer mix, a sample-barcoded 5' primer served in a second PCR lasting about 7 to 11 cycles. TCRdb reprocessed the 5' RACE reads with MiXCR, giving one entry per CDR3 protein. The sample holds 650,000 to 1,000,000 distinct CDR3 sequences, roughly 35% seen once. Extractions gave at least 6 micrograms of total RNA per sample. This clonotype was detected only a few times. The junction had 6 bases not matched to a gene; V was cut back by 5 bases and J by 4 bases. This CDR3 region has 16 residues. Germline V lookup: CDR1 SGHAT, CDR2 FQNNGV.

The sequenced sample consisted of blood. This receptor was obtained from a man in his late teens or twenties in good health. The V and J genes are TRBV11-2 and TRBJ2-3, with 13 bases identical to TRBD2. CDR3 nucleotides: TGTGCCAGCAGCCTAACTAGCGGGGGGGCCTCAGATACGCAGTATTTT. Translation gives CASSLTSGGASDTQYF.